Below, 15 T cell receptor beta chains from the same sample are listed, as sequenced in a study of T cell responses to AZD1222 COVID-19 vaccine. Produced via immunoSEQ multiplex PCR; TCRdb's table is partial and in-frame only. The repertoire holds over 130,000 clones, with under 95% as singletons. The material sequenced was peripheral blood, taken 28 days after the second AZD1222 dose. The source of these receptors is an adult who received the AZD1222 COVID-19 vaccine.

This rearrangement joins TRBV6-6 to TRBJ1-2, with 8 bases fitting TRBD1. With 6 bases clipped from V and 6 bases from J, the junction kept 9 bases outside the gene matches. The V gene's germline CDR1 is MNHNY and CDR2 SVGAGI (reference sequence). The CDR3 is 14 amino acids. CDR3 bases: TGTGCCAGCAGAGATCAGGGGGCCTGGGATGGCTACACCTTC. Its translation: CASRDQGAWDGYTF.

The rearrangement joins TRBV24-1 to TRBJ1-3, with D hard to call. V dropped 3 bases and J dropped 0 bases, with 8 bases sitting between them. This CDR3 is 15 amino acids long. The germline V gene encodes CDR1 KGHDR and CDR2 SFDVKD. The CDR3 region is CATSDPGFSGNTIYF. The CDR3, as DNA: TGTGCCACCAGTGATCCAGGCTTCTCTGGAAACACCATATATTTT.

This sequence joins TRBV29-1 and TRBJ1-1, with a possible D match to TRBD1 (5 bases). The length of the CDR3 is 11 residues. Trimming took 4 bases from V and 4 from J, leaving 7 bases between them. Germline CDR1 SQVTM, CDR2 ANQGSEA. CDR3: CSVARVTEAFF. CDR3 coding DNA: TGCAGCGTTGCCAGGGTCACTGAAGCTTTCTTT.

As DNA, the CDR3 is TGTGCCAGCCACCCTGGGGGAGGGTCCTACAATGAGCAGTTCTTC. It is translated as CASHPGGGSYNEQFF. This rearrangement joins TRBV19 to TRBJ2-1; TRBD2 matches at 7 bases. Per the germline V gene, CDR1 is LNHDA and CDR2 is SQIVND (reference sequence). Unmatched junction bases numbered 9, after V lost 9 bases and J lost 1 base. The CDR3 consists of 15 residues.

V and J are TRBV5-1 and TRBJ2-1; 8 bases align to TRBD2. Germline CDR1 SGHRS, CDR2 YFSETQ. The CDR3 is made up of 14 amino acids. J was trimmed by 6 bases and V by 2 bases; bases with no gene match: 4. The DNA of the CDR3 is TGCGCCAGCAGCTTTAGCGGGGAGGGCAATGAGCAGTTCTTC. Translation: CASSFSGEGNEQFF.

The chain links TRBV10-3 to TRBJ2-1; the match to TRBD2 covers 9 bases. Germline CDR1 is ENHRY and CDR2 is SYGVKD. There are 14 residues in the CDR3. J gave up 10 bases and V 5 bases, and 9 bases lay outside the gene matches. CDR3 residues: CAISRLAAGGEQFF. The CDR3 nucleotides read TGTGCCATCAGTAGACTAGCGGCTGGCGGGGAGCAGTTCTTC.

The chain uses TRBV28 and TRBJ1-6; unclear D gene. This CDR3 region has 14 residues. Trimming removed 3 bases from V and 9 bases from J, with 12 bases in between. The germline V gene has CDR1 MDHEN and CDR2 SYDVKM. CDR3 sequence (DNA): TGTGCCAGCAGTTTGGGCCCGGGGATTTCACCCCTCCACTTT. Translating it yields CASSLGPGISPLHF.

CDR3 bases: TGTGCCAGCAGGGCTATAAACAATGAGCAGTTCTTC. Its protein is CASRAINNEQFF. The chain is built from TRBV14 and TRBJ2-1; D ambiguous. Germline CDR1 is SGHDN and CDR2 is FVKESK. The length of the CDR3 is 12 residues. V dropped 6 bases and J dropped 5 bases, with 8 bases sitting between them. Looking up the rest from reference TRBV14 and TRBJ2-1 gives the full variable domain: EAGVTQFPSHSVIEKGQTVTLRCDPISGHDNLYWYRRVMGKEIKFLLHFVKESKQDESGMPNNRFLAERTGGTYSTLKVQPAELEDSGVYFCASRAINNEQFFGPGTRLTVL.

This chain links TRBV28 with TRBJ2-7, with D perhaps matching TRBD2 (6 bases). In germline, CDR1 is MDHEN, CDR2 SYDVKM. This CDR3 has 14 amino acids. Deletions cut 6 bases from V and 4 bases from J, with 16 bases between. The DNA of the CDR3 is TGTGCCAGCAGCGACCGGGGGAGCGTATACGAGCAGTACTTC. Its translation is CASSDRGSVYEQYF. Together with reference TRBV28 and TRBJ2-7, the CDR3 gives the full variable domain: DVKVTQSSRYLVKRTGEKVFLECVQDMDHENMFWYRQDPGLGLRLIYFSYDVKMKEKGDIPEGYSVSREKKERFSLILESASTNQTSMYLCASSDRGSVYEQYFGPGTRLTVT.

This sequence joins TRBV5-1 and TRBJ1-1, with 7 positions matching TRBD1. The length of the CDR3 is 15 residues. After removal of 2 bases from V and 0 bases from J, the junction contained 4 bases not matched to a gene. Per the germline V gene, CDR1 is SGHRS and CDR2 is YFSETQ. DNA for the CDR3: TGCGCCAGCAGCTTACAACAGGGGCTGAACACTGAAGCTTTCTTT. It specifies CASSLQQGLNTEAFF.

The chain employs TRBV11-2 and TRBJ2-3; perhaps TRBD2 as D (7 bases). The ends were cut back, 0 bases at V and 15 bases at J, with 13 bases in the middle. The CDR3 extends over 12 amino acids. The germline CDR1 and CDR2 sequences are SGHAT and FQNNGV. The CDR3 sequence is CASSLDLWGGYF. CDR3 DNA: TGTGCCAGCAGCTTAGATCTGTGGGGGGGCTATTTT.

This chain uses TRBV6-1 with TRBJ1-1, with no clear D. The CDR3 contains 13 residues. The germline CDR1 and CDR2 sequences are MNHNS and SASEGT. Trimming removed 2 bases from V and 1 base from J, with 5 bases in between. The CDR3 here is CASSELGNTEAFF. CDR3 sequence (DNA): TGTGCCAGCAGTGAACTAGGGAACACTGAAGCTTTCTTT.

The genes are TRBV9 and TRBJ1-5; tentative D call: TRBD1 (6 bases). The CDR3 contains 16 residues. Germline-derived CDR1 and CDR2 are SGDLS and YYNGEE. Between the trimmed V and J ends, which lost 3 bases and 2 bases, there was a span of 15 bases. The CDR3 coding sequence is TGTGCCAGCAGCGACAAGGACAGCTTGGGCAATCAGCCCCAGCATTTT. Its translation: CASSDKDSLGNQPQHF. Combining the CDR3 with reference TRBV9 and TRBJ1-5 gives the whole variable domain DSGVTQTPKHLITATGQRVTLRCSPRSGDLSVYWYQQSLDQGLQFLIQYYNGEERAKGNILERFSAQQFPDLHSELNLSSLELGDSALYFCASSDKDSLGNQPQHFGDGTRLSIL.

The chain uses TRBV7-2 and TRBJ2-2, with D perhaps TRBD2 (6 bases). The CDR3 sequence is 13 residues long. The germline gives CDR1 SGHTA, CDR2 FQGNSA. Trimming took 3 bases from V and 7 from J, leaving 9 bases between them. The CDR3 nucleotides are TGTGCCAGCAGCTTGCTGGGAGGCGGGGAGCTGTTTTTT. This translates into CASSLLGGGELFF.

CDR3 bases: TGTGCCTGGAGTGGGAAAGGGGTCTATGGCTACACCTTC. Amino acid sequence: CAWSGKGVYGYTF. J is TRBJ1-2 and V is TRBV30, with D perhaps TRBD1 (5 bases). V was cut by 1 base and J by 4 bases, with 10 bases left in between. This CDR3 has 13 residues. Germline values: CDR1 GTSNPN, CDR2 SVGIG (reference sequence).